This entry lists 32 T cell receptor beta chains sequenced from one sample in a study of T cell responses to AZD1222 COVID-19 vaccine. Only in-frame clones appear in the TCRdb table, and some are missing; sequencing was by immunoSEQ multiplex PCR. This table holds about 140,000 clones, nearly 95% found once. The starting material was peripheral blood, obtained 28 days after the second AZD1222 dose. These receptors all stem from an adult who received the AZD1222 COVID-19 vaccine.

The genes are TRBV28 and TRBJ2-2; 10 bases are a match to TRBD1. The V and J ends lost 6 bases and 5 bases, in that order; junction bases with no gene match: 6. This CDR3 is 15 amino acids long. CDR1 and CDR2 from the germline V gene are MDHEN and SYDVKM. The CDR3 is CASSTTGGRTGELFF. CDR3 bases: TGTGCCAGCAGCACGACAGGGGGCCGTACCGGGGAGCTGTTTTTT.

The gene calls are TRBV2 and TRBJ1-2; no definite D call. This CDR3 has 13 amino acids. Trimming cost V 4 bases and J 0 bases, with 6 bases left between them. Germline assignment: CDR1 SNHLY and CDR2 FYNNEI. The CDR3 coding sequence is TGTGCCAGCAGTGCCAGTGCTAACTATGGCTACACCTTC. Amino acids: CASSASANYGYTF.

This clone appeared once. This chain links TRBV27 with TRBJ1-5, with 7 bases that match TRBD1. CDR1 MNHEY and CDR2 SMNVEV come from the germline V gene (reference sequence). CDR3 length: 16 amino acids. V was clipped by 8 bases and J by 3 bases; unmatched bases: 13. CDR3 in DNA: TGTGCCAGCCGAGGCGGAACAGGGGTTGACAATCAGCCCCAGCATTTT. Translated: CASRGGTGVDNQPQHF.

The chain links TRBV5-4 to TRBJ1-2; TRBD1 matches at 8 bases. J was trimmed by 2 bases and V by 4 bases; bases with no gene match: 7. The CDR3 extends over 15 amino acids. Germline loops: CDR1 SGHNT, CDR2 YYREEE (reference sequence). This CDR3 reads CASSAGQGPNYGYTF. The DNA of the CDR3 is TGTGCCAGCAGCGCAGGACAGGGACCGAACTATGGCTACACCTTC.

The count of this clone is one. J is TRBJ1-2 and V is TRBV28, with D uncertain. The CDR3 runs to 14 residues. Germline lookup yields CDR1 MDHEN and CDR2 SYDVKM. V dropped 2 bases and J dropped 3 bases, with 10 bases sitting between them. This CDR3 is CASSLPAIDYGYTF. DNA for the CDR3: TGTGCCAGCAGTTTACCCGCCATTGACTATGGCTACACCTTC.

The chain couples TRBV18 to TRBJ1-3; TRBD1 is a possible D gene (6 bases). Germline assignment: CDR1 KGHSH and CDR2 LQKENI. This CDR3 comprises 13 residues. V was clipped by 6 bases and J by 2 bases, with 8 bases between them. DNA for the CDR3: TGTGCCAGCTCCCAGGGGACTGGAAACACCATATATTTT. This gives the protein CASSQGTGNTIYF.

The CDR3 here is CASSSDVHYGYTF. The CDR3 DNA follows: TGTGCCAGCAGCTCGGACGTACACTATGGCTACACCTTC. The rearrangement joins TRBV9 to TRBJ1-2; D gene uncertain. The CDR3 length is 13 residues. Trimming shortened V by 4 bases and J by 3 bases, and 10 bases separated the two germline ends. CDR1 is SGDLS and CDR2 is YYNGEE in the germline V gene.

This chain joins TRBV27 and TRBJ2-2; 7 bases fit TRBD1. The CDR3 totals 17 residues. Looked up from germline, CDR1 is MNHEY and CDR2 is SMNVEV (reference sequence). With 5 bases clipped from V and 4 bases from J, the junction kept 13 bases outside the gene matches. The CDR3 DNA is TGTGCCAGCAGTCCATACAAACCGACAGGGCCCACCGGGGAGCTGTTTTTT. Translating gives CASSPYKPTGPTGELFF.

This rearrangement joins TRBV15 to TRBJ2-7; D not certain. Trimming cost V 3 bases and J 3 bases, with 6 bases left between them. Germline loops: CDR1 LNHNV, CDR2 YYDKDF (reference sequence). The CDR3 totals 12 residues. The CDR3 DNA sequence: TGTGCCACCAGCAGGGACGACTACGAGCAGTACTTC. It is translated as CATSRDDYEQYF.

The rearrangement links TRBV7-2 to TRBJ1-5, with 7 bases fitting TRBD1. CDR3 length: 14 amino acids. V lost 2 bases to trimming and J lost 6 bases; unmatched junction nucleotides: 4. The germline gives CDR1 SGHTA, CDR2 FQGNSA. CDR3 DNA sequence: TGTGCCAGCAGCTTACCCTCAGGGGGTCAGCCCCAGCATTTT. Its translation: CASSLPSGGQPQHF. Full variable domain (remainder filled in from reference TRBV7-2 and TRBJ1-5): GAGVSQSPSNKVTEKGKDVELRCDPISGHTALYWYRQSLGQGLEFLIYFQGNSAPDKSGLPSDRFSAERTGGSVSTLTIQRTQQEDSAVYLCASSLPSGGQPQHFGDGTRLSIL.

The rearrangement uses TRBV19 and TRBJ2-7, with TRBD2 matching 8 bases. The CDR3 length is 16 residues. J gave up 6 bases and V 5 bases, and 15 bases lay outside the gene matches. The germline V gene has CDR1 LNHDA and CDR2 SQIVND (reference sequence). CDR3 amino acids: CASSASGTSRIGEQYF. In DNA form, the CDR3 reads TGTGCCAGTAGTGCAAGCGGGACTAGTAGGATCGGCGAGCAGTACTTC.

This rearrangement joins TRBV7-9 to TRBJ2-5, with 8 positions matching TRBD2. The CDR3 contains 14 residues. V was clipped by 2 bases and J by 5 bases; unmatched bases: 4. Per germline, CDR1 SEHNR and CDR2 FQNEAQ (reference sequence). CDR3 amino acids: CASSLQAGAETQYF. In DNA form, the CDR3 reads TGTGCCAGCAGCTTACAAGCGGGAGCTGAGACCCAGTACTTC.

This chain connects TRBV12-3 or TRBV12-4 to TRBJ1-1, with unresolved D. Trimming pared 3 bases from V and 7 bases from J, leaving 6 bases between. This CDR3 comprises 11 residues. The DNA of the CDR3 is TGTGCCAGCAGTTTGTCGGGTGAAGCTTTCTTT. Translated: CASSLSGEAFF.

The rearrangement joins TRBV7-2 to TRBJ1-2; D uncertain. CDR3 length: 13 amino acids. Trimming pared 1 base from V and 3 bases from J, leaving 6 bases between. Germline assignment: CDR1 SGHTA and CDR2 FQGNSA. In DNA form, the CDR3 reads TGTGCCAGCAGCTTAGACGGGGACTATGGCTACACCTTC. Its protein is CASSLDGDYGYTF. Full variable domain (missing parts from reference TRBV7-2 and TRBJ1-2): GAGVSQSPSNKVTEKGKDVELRCDPISGHTALYWYRQSLGQGLEFLIYFQGNSAPDKSGLPSDRFSAERTGGSVSTLTIQRTQQEDSAVYLCASSLDGDYGYTFGSGTRLTVV.

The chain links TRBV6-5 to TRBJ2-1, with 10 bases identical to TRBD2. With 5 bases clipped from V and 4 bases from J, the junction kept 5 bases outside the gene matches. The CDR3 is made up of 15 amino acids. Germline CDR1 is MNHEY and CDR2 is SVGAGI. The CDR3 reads CASSPRTSGYNEQFF. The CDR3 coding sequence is TGTGCCAGCAGTCCCCGGACTAGCGGATACAATGAGCAGTTCTTC.

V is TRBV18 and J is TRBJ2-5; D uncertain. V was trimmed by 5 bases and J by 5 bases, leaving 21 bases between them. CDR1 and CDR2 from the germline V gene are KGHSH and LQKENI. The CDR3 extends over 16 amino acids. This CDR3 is CASSGHGPRTGETQYF. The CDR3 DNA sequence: TGTGCCAGCTCAGGCCACGGCCCCCGTACTGGGGAGACCCAGTACTTC.

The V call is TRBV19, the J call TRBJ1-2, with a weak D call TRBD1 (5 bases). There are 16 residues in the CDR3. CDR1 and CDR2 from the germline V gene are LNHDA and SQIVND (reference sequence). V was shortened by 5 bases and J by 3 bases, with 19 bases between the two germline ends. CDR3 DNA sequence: TGTGCCAGTAGTCCAAAGGAACCCCGGGGGTACTATGGCTACACCTTC. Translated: CASSPKEPRGYYGYTF.

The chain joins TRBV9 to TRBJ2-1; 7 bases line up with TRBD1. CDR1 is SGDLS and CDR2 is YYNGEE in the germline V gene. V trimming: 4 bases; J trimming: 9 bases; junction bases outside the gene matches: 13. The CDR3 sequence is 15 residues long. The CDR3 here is CASSPQGTEHSEQFF. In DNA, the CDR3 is TGTGCCAGCAGCCCCCAAGGGACAGAGCACAGTGAGCAGTTCTTC. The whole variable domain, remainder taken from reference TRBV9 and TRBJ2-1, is DSGVTQTPKHLITATGQRVTLRCSPRSGDLSVYWYQQSLDQGLQFLIQYYNGEERAKGNILERFSAQQFPDLHSELNLSSLELGDSALYFCASSPQGTEHSEQFFGPGTRLTVL.

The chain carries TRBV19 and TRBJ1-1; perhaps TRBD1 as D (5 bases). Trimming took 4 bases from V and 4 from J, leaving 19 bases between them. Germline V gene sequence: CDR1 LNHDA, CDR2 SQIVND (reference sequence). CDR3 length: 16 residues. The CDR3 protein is CASSTLGPPRATEAFF. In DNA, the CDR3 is TGTGCCAGTAGTACTTTGGGACCTCCACGGGCCACTGAAGCTTTCTTT.

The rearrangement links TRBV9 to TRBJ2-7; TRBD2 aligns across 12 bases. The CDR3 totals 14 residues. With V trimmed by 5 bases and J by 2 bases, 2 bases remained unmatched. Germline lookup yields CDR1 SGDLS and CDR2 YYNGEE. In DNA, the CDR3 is TGTGCCAGCAGTCGGACTAGCGGGACCTACGAGCAGTACTTC. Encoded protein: CASSRTSGTYEQYF. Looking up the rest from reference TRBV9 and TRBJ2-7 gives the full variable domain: DSGVTQTPKHLITATGQRVTLRCSPRSGDLSVYWYQQSLDQGLQFLIQYYNGEERAKGNILERFSAQQFPDLHSELNLSSLELGDSALYFCASSRTSGTYEQYFGPGTRLTVT.

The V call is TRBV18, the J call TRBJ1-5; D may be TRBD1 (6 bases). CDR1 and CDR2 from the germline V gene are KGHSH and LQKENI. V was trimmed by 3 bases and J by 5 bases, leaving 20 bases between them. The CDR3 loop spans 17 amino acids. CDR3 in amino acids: CASSPEQGSFLYQPQHF. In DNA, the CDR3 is TGTGCCAGCTCACCGGAACAGGGCTCGTTTTTGTATCAGCCCCAGCATTTT.

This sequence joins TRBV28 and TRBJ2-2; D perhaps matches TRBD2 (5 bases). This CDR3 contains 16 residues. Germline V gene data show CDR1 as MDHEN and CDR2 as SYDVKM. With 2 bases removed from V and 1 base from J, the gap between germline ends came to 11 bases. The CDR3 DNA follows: TGTGCCAGCAGTTTAGGATCCAGCGGGAACACCGGGGAGCTGTTTTTT. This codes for CASSLGSSGNTGELFF. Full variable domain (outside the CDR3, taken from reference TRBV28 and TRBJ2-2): DVKVTQSSRYLVKRTGEKVFLECVQDMDHENMFWYRQDPGLGLRLIYFSYDVKMKEKGDIPEGYSVSREKKERFSLILESASTNQTSMYLCASSLGSSGNTGELFFGEGSRLTVL.

Here the CDR3 reads CSVVKEQETQYF. CDR3 nucleotides: TGCAGCGTTGTTAAGGAACAAGAGACCCAGTACTTC. The V and J genes are TRBV29-1 and TRBJ2-5; D ambiguous. Trimming removed 4 bases from V and 2 bases from J, with 8 bases in between. The CDR3 sequence is 12 residues long. CDR1 is SQVTM and CDR2 is ANQGSEA in the germline V gene.

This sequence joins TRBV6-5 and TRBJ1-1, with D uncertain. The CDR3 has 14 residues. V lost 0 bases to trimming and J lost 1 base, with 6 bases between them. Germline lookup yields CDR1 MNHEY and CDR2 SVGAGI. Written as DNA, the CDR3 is TGTGCCAGCAGTTACTCCTGGGAGAACACTGAAGCTTTCTTT. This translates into CASSYSWENTEAFF.

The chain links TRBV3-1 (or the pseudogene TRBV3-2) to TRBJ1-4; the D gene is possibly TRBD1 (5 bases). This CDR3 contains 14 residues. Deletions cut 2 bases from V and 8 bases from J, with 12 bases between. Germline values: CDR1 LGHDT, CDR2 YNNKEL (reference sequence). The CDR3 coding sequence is TGTGCCAGCAGCCAACTCGGGACTGGGGAAAAACTGTTTTTT. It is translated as CASSQLGTGEKLFF.

The CDR3 spells CATLKLWLVTEAFF. In DNA, the CDR3 is TGTGCCACCCTGAAATTGTGGCTGGTCACTGAAGCTTTCTTT. This sequence joins TRBV4-2 and TRBJ1-1; D is unclear. V lost 10 bases, J lost 4 bases, and 19 bases lay in between. Germline V gives CDR1 LGHNA, CDR2 YNFKEQ. This CDR3 has 14 amino acids.

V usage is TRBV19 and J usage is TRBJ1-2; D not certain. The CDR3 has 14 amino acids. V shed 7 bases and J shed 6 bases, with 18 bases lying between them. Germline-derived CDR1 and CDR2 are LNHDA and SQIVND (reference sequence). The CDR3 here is CASTKNPEQHGYTF. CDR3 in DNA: TGTGCCAGTACTAAAAACCCAGAGCAGCATGGCTACACCTTC.

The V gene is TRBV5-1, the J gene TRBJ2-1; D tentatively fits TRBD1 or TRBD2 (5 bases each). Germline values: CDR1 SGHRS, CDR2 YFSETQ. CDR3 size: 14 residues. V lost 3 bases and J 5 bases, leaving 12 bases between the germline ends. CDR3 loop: CASSSLMGDNEQFF. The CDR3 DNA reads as TGCGCCAGCAGCTCCCTTATGGGGGACAATGAGCAGTTCTTC.

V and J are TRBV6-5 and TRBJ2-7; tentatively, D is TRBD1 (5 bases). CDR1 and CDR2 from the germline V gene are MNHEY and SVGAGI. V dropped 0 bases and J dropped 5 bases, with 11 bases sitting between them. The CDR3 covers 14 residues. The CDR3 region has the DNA TGTGCCAGCAGTTACTCGCAGGGATCGGACGAGCAGTACTTC. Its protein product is CASSYSQGSDEQYF.

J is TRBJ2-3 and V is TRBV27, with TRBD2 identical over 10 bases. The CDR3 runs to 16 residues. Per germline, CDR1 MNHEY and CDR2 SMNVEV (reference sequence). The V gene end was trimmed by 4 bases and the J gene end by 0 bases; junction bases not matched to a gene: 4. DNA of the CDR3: TGTGCCAGCAGTTCCCTTAGCGGGAGGAGCACAGATACGCAGTATTTT. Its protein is CASSSLSGRSTDTQYF.

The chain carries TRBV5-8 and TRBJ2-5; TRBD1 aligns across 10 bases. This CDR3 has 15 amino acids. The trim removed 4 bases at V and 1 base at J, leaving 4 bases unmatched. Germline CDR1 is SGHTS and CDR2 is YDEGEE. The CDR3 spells CASSQGQGSQETQYF. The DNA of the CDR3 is TGTGCCAGCAGCCAGGGACAGGGGAGCCAAGAGACCCAGTACTTC.

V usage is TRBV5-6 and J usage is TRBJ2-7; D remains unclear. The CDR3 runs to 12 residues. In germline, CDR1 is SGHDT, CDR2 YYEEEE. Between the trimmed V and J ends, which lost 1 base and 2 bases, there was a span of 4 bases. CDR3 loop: CASSLTAYEQYF. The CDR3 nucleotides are TGTGCCAGCAGCTTGACAGCCTACGAGCAGTACTTC.